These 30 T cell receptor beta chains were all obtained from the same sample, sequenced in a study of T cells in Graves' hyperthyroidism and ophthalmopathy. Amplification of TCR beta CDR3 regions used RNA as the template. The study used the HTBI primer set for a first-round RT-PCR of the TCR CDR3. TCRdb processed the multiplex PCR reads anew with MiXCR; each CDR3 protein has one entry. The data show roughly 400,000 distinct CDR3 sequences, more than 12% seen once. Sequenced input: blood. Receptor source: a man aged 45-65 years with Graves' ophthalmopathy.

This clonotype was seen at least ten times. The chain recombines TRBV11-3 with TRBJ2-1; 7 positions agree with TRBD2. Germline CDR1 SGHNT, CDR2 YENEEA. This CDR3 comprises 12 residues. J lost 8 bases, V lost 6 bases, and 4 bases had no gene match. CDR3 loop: CASSRTSDEQFF. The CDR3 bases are TGTGCCAGCAGTCGTACTAGCGATGAGCAGTTCTTC.

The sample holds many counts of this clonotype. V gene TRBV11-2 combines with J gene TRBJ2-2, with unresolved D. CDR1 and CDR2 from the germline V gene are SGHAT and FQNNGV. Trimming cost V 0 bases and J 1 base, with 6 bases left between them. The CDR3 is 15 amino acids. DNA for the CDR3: TGTGCCAGCAGCTTAGAGTCCGGGAACACCGGGGAGCTGTTTTTT. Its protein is CASSLESGNTGELFF.

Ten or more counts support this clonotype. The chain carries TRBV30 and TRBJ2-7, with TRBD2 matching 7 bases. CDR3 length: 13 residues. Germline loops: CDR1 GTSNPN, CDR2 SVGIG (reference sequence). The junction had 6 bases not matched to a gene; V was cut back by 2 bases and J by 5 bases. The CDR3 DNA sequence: TGTGCCTGGAGTTTAGCGGGTCGGGACGAGCAGTACTTC. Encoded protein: CAWSLAGRDEQYF.

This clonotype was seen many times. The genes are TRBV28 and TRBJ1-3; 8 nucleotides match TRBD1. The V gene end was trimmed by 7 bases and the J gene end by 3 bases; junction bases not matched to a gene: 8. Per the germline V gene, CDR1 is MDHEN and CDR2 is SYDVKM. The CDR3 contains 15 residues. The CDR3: CASTNTGGFGNTIYF. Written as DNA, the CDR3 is TGTGCCAGCACCAATACAGGGGGGTTTGGAAACACCATATATTTT.

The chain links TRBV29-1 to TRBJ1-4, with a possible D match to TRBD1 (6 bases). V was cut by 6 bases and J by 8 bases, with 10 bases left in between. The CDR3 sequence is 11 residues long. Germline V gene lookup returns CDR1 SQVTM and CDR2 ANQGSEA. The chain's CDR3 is CSVSTGEKLFF. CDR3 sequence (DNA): TGCAGCGTATCAACAGGGGAAAAACTGTTTTTT.

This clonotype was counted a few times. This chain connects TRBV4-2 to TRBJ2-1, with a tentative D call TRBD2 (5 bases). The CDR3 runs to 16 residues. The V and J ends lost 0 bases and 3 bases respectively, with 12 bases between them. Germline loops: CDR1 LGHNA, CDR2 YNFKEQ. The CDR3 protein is CASSQDTGGDYNEQFF. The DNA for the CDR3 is TGTGCCAGCAGCCAAGATACCGGAGGCGACTACAATGAGCAGTTCTTC.

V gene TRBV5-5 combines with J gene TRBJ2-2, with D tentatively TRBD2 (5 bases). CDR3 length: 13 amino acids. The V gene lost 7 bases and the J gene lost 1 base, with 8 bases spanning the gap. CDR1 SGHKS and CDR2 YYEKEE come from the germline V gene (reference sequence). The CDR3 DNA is TGTGCCAGCGTTCGGGGGAACACCGGGGAGCTGTTTTTT. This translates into CASVRGNTGELFF. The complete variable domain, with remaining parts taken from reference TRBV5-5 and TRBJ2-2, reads DAGVTQSPTHLIKTRGQQVTLRCSPISGHKSVSWYQQVLGQGPQFIFQYYEKEERGRGNFPDRFSARQFPNYSSELNVNALLLGDSALYLCASVRGNTGELFFGEGSRLTVL.

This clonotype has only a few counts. The CDR3 sequence: CASSYGAGTEAFF. CDR3 nucleotides: TGTGCCAGCAGTTACGGCGCAGGCACGGAAGCTTTCTTT. This chain links TRBV6-6 with TRBJ1-1; no definite D call. Trimming took off 2 bases at V and 8 bases at J, with 12 bases between the two ends. There are 13 residues in the CDR3. CDR1 and CDR2 from the germline V gene are MNHNY and SVGAGI (reference sequence).

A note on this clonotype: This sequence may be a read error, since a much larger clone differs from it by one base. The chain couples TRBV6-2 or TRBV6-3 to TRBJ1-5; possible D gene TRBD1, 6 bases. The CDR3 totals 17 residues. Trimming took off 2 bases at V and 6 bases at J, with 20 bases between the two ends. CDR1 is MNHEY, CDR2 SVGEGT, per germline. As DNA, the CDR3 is TGTGCCAGCAGTTACGAACAGGGTAGGAACGGCAGTCAGCCCCAGCATTTT. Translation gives CASSYEQGRNGSQPQHF.

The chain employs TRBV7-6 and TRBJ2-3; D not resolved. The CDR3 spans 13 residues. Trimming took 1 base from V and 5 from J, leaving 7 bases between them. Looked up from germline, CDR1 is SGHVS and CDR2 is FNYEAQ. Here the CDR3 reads CASSLGLGDTQYF. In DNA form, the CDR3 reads TGTGCCAGCAGCTTAGGATTGGGAGATACGCAGTATTTT. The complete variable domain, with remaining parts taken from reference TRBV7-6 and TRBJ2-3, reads GAGVSQSPRYKVTKRGQDVALRCDPISGHVSLYWYRQALGQGPEFLTYFNYEAQQDKSGLPNDRFSAERPEGSISTLTIQRTEQRDSAMYRCASSLGLGDTQYFGPGTRLTVL.

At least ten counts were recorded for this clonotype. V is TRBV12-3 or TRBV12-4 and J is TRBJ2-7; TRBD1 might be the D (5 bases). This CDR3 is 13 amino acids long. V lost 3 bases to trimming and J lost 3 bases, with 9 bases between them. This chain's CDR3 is CASSFGHDYEQYF. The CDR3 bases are TGTGCCAGCAGTTTCGGACACGACTACGAGCAGTACTTC.

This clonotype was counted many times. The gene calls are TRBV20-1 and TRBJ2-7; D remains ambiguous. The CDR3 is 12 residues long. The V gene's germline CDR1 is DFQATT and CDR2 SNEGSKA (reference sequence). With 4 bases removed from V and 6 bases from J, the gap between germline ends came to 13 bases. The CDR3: CSANDIGREQYF. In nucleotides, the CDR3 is TGCAGTGCTAATGATATAGGGCGCGAGCAGTACTTC.

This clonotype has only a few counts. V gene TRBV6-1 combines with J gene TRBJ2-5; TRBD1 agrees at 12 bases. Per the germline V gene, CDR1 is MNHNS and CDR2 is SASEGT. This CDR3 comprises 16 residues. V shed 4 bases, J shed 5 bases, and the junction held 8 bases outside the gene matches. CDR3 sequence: CASSGIRDRGRETQYF. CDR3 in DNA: TGTGCCAGCAGTGGGATCCGGGACAGGGGGCGGGAGACCCAGTACTTC.

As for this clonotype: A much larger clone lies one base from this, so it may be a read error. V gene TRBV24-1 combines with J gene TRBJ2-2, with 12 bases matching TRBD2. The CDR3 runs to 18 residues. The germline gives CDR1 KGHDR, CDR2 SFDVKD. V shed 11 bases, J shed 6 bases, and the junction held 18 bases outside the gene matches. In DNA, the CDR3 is TGTGCCAGCCGCTCTGGACCTCGACTAGCGGGAGCAGCCGGGGAGCTGTTTTTT. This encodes CASRSGPRLAGAAGELFF.

The CDR3 protein is CASSITSTGYNEQFF. The CDR3 DNA sequence: TGTGCCAGCAGTATCACGTCGACCGGCTACAATGAGCAGTTCTTC. The J gene is TRBJ2-1, the V gene TRBV9; D remains unclear. The CDR3 has 15 amino acids. Trimming took 5 bases from V and 3 from J, leaving 15 bases between them. Germline lookup yields CDR1 SGDLS and CDR2 YYNGEE.

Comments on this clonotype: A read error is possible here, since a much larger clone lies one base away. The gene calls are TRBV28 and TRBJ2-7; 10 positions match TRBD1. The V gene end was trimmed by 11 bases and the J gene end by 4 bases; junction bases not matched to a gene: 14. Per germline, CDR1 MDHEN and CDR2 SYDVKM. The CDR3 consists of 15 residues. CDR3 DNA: TGTGCCGGCGAAGCAAGTGCGGGACAGGGGTACGAGCAGTACTTC. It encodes CAGEASAGQGYEQYF.

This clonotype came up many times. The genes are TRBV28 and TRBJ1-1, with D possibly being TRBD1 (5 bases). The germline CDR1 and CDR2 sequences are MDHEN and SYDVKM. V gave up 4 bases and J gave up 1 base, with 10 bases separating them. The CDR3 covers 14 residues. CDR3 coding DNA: TGTGCCAGCAGTTATACGGGGCAGAACACTGAAGCTTTCTTT. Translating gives CASSYTGQNTEAFF. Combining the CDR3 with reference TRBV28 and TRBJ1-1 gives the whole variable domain DVKVTQSSRYLVKRTGEKVFLECVQDMDHENMFWYRQDPGLGLRLIYFSYDVKMKEKGDIPEGYSVSREKKERFSLILESASTNQTSMYLCASSYTGQNTEAFFGQGTRLTVV.

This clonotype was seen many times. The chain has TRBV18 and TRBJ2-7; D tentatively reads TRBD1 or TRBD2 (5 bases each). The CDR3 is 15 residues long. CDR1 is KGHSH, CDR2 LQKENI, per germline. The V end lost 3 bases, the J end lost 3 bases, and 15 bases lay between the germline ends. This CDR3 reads CASSPRDGPNYEQYF. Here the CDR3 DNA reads TGTGCCAGCTCACCTAGGGACGGGCCAAACTACGAGCAGTACTTC.

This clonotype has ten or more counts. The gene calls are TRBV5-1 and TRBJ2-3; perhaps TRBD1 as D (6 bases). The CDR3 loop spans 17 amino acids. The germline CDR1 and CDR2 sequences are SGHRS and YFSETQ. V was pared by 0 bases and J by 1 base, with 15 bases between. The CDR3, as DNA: TGCGCCAGCAGCTTGGAGGGGGTTAACTACCGCACAGATACGCAGTATTTT. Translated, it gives CASSLEGVNYRTDTQYF. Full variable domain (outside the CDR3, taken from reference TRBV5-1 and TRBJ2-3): KAGVTQTPRYLIKTRGQQVTLSCSPISGHRSVSWYQQTPGQGLQFLFEYFSETQRNKGNFPGRFSGRQFSNSRSEMNVSTLELGDSALYLCASSLEGVNYRTDTQYFGPGTRLTVL.

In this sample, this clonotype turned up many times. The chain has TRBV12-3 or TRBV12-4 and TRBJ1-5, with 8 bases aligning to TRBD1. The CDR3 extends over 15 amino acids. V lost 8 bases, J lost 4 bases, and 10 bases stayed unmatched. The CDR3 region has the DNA TGTGCCAGCGCCTTGGGGACAGGACGGAATCAGCCCCAGCATTTT. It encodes CASALGTGRNQPQHF.

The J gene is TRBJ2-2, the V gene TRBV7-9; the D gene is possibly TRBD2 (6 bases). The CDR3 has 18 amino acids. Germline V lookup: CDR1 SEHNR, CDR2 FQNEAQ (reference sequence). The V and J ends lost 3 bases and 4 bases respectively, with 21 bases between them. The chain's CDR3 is CASSFMVSGTRGTGELFF. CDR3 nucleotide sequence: TGTGCCAGCAGCTTCATGGTATCCGGGACTCGCGGCACCGGGGAGCTGTTTTTT. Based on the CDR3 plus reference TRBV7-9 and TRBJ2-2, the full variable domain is DTGVSQNPRHKITKRGQNVTFRCDPISEHNRLYWYRQTLGQGPEFLTYFQNEAQLEKSRLLSDRFSAERPKGSFSTLEIQRTEQGDSAMYLCASSFMVSGTRGTGELFFGEGSRLTVL.

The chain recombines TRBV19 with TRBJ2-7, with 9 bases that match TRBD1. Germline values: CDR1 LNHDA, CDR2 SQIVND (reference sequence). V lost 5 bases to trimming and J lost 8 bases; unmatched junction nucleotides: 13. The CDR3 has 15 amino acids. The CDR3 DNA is TGTGCCAGTAGTGTCCGGACAGGGGAATTGGTCCAGCAGTACTTC. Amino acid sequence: CASSVRTGELVQQYF.

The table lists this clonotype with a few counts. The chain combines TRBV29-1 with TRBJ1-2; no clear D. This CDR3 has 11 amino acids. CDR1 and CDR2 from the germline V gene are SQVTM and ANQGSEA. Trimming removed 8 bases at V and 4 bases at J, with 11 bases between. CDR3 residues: CSLDVIYGYTF. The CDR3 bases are TGCAGCCTAGACGTAATCTATGGCTACACCTTC.

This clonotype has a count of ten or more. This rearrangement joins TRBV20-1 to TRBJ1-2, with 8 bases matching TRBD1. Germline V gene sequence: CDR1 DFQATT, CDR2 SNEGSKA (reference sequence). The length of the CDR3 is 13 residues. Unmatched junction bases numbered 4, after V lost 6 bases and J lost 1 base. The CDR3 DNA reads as TGCAGTGCACGGACAGGGAGTAACTATGGCTACACCTTC. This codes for CSARTGSNYGYTF.

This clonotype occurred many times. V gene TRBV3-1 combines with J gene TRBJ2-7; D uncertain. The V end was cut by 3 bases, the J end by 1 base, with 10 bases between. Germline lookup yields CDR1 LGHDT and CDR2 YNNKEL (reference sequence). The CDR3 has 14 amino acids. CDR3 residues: CASSQTGRSYEQYF. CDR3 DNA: TGTGCCAGCAGCCAGACGGGCAGGTCCTACGAGCAGTACTTC.

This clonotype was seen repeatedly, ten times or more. CDR3 DNA: TGTGCCAGCAGCCGGCGGGAGATTCCCACAGATACGCAGTATTTT. It is translated as CASSRREIPTDTQYF. The chain couples TRBV7-9 to TRBJ2-3; 7 bases fit TRBD2. Germline trimming cut 5 bases from V and 2 bases from J; bases unmatched to any gene: 7. The CDR3 runs 15 residues. Germline CDR1 SEHNR, CDR2 FQNEAQ (reference sequence). The complete variable domain, with remaining parts taken from reference TRBV7-9 and TRBJ2-3, reads DTGVSQNPRHKITKRGQNVTFRCDPISEHNRLYWYRQTLGQGPEFLTYFQNEAQLEKSRLLSDRFSAERPKGSFSTLEIQRTEQGDSAMYLCASSRREIPTDTQYFGPGTRLTVL.

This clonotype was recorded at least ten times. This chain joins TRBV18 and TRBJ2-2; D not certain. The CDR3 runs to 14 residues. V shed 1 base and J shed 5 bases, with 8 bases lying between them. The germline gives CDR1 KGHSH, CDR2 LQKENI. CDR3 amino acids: CASSPLQLTGELFF. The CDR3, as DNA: TGTGCCAGCTCACCACTTCAGCTTACCGGGGAGCTGTTTTTT. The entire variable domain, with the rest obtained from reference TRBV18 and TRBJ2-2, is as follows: NAGVMQNPRHLVRRRGQEARLRCSPMKGHSHVYWYRQLPEEGLKFMVYLQKENIIDESGMPKERFSAEFPKEGPSILRIQQVVRGDSAAYFCASSPLQLTGELFFGEGSRLTVL.

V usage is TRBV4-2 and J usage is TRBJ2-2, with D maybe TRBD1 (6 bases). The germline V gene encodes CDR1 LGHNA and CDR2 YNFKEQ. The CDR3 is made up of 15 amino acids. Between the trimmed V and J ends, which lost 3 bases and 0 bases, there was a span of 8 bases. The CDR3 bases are TGTGCCAGCAGCCAGGGGGCGTCGAACACCGGGGAGCTGTTTTTT. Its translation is CASSQGASNTGELFF.

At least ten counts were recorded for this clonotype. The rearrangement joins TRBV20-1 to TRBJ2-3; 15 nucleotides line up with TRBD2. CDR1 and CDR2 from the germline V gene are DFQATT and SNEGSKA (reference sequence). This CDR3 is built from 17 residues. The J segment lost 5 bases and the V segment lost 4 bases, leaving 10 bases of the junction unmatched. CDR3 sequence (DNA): TGCAGTGCTATAGGACTAGCGGGAGGGCCGATTAAAGATACGCAGTATTTT. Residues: CSAIGLAGGPIKDTQYF.

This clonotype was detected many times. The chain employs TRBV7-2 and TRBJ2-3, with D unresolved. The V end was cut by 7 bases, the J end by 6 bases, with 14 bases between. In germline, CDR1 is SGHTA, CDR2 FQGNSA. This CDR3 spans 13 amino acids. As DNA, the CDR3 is TGTGCCAGCACAACACGGGTGGGGGATACGCAGTATTTT. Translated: CASTTRVGDTQYF.